These T cell receptor beta chains were read from a single sample in a study of CD8 T cells in Susac syndrome. MiXCR was run by TCRdb on the immunoSEQ multiplex PCR reads, yielding one entry per CDR3 protein. The table shows 250,000 to 300,000 distinct CDR3 sequences, with over 75% occurring only once. Input material: CD8+ T cells from PBMCs. These receptors all come from a human donor with multiple sclerosis. CDR3s include the opening cysteine and the closing phenylalanine or tryptophan. The D gene is left open where the match is weak. Some rows mark clone size as missing; the rest say once, few, many or name a class of expanded clone.

clone size	D gene	V gene	J gene	CDR3 length	CDR3 DNA	CDR3 protein
-	-	TRBV15	TRBJ1-1	15	TGTGCCACCAGCACTCCCCCTACAGTGAACACTGAAGCTTTCTTT	CATSTPPTVNTEAFF
-	-	TRBV12-3/TRBV12-4	TRBJ1-4	18	TGTGCCAGCAGTTTCCGGGGCGGGTTTGGCGCGTATAATGAAAAACTGTTTTTT	CASSFRGGFGAYNEKLFF
-	TRBD2	TRBV7-9	TRBJ2-1	12	TGTGCCAGCAGCTTCCAACAAGGACTAGGGTTCTTC	CASSFQQGLGFF
-	-	TRBV7-3	TRBJ2-3	15	TGTGCCAGCAGCTTATACGGGTATATCACAGATACGCAGTATTTT	CASSLYGYITDTQYF
-	-	TRBV5-4	TRBJ2-2	16	TGTGCCAGCAGCTTGGAATCACAGGGTAGGGCCGGGGAGCTGTTTTTT	CASSLESQGRAGELFF
-	TRBD2	TRBV7-9	TRBJ2-5	17	TGTGCCAGCAGCTTAGGTGACAGCGGGATTTATTGGGAGACCCAGTACTTC	CASSLGDSGIYWETQYF
-	-	TRBV6-5	TRBJ2-1	15	TGTGCCAGCAGGCAGGTGTGGAGCTCCTACAATGAGCAGTTCTTC	CASRQVWSSYNEQFF
-	TRBD1	TRBV9	TRBJ1-1	15	TGTGCCAGCAGGGACCCTACAGGGGAGGAAACTGAAGCTTTCTTT	CASRDPTGEETEAFF
-	-	TRBV7-9	TRBJ2-1	14	TGTGCCAGCACTGTCTTGTCCTCCTACAATGAGCAGTTCTTC	CASTVLSSYNEQFF
-	TRBD2	TRBV15	TRBJ2-1	15	TGTGCCACCACCGTTCTAGCGGGAGGCTTCAATGAGCAGTTCTTC	CATTVLAGGFNEQFF
-	TRBD2	TRBV4-2	TRBJ2-2	21	TGTGCCAGCAGCATAAGGACAGCCGGACTAGCGGGAGGGACGAACACCGGGGAGCTGTTTTTT	CASSIRTAGLAGGTNTGELFF
-	-	TRBV30	TRBJ2-2	13	TGTGCCTGGACAGGGTTGTGGACCGGGGAGCTGTTTTTT	CAWTGLWTGELFF
-	-	TRBV27	TRBJ2-3	11	TGTGCCAGCAGTCCGGGAATAGTCTGGTATTTT	CASSPGIVWYF
once	-	TRBV5-1	TRBJ2-1	20	TGCGCCAGCAGCTTGGGGACAGGGGGCCTAGCGGGAGGATCGGGCAATGAGCAGTTCTTC	CASSLGTGGLAGGSGNEQFF
-	-	TRBV5-6	TRBJ2-2	17	TGTGCCAGCAGCTTTACAGGGCCAACCCCGAACACCGGGGAGCTGTTTTTT	CASSFTGPTPNTGELFF
-	TRBD1	TRBV7-9	TRBJ1-2	14	TGTGCCAGCAGCTGGGCCGGGACAGGGGATGGCTACACCTTC	CASSWAGTGDGYTF
-	-	TRBV30	TRBJ1-1	11	TGTGCCTGGAGTGTAGAAGTTGAAGCTTTCTTT	CAWSVEVEAFF
-	-	TRBV11-2	TRBJ2-7	16	TGTGCCAGCAGTTTAGGTATACAGGTATTAGGCGACGAGCAGTACTTC	CASSLGIQVLGDEQYF
-	TRBD1	TRBV12-3/TRBV12-4	TRBJ2-3	19	TGTGCCAGCAGTCCCCCCGGTACAGGGGGTATGGGAGGCACAGATACGCAGTATTTT	CASSPPGTGGMGGTDTQYF
-	TRBD2	TRBV24-1	TRBJ2-3	16	TGTGCCACCAGTGACCTAGCGGGAGGACGTGCAGATACGCAGTATTTT	CATSDLAGGRADTQYF
-	TRBD2	TRBV9	TRBJ2-1	15	TGTGCCAGCAGCGCCCTAGCGGGAAAATACAATGAGCAGTTCTTC	CASSALAGKYNEQFF
once	-	TRBV6-5	TRBJ2-1	15	TGTGCCAGCAGTTACTCGAGGGGAGGGGGATTACCCCAGTTCTTC	CASSYSRGGGLPQFF
-	-	TRBV12-3/TRBV12-4	TRBJ2-5	13	TGTGCCAGCAGCCCGGACATAGGGGAGACCCAGTACTTC	CASSPDIGETQYF
-	TRBD2	TRBV5-1	TRBJ2-1	14	TGCGCCAGCAGCTTGGGGACTAGCGGGACTGAGCAGTTCTTC	CASSLGTSGTEQFF
once	TRBD2	TRBV27	TRBJ2-7	14	TGTGCCAGCAGTTTAGGCGGGAGACTCTACGAGCGGTACTTC	CASSLGGRLYERYF
few	-	TRBV27	TRBJ1-1	12	TGTGCCAGCAGTCAACAGAACACTGAAGCTTTCTTT	CASSQQNTEAFF
-	-	TRBV20-1	TRBJ2-7	16	TGCAGTGCTAGAGAAGATAGGCTAGCTTCGCCCTACGAGCAGTACTTC	CSAREDRLASPYEQYF
-	TRBD1	TRBV6-5	TRBJ2-7	15	TGTGCCAGCAGTTATAGAGGGACAGGGTTCGGCGAGCAGTACTTC	CASSYRGTGFGEQYF
once	-	TRBV10-3	TRBJ1-5	15	TGTGCCATCAGTGAGTCACGCTATAGCAATCAGCCCCAGCATTTT	CAISESRYSNQPQHF
-	-	TRBV27	TRBJ2-3	12	TGTGCCAGCAGTTTTCCTGGAGATACGCAGTATTTT	CASSFPGDTQYF
-	-	TRBV11-3	TRBJ2-7	16	TGTGCCAGCAGCCGTCAGACAAGGGAGGTCTCCTACGAGCAGTACTTC	CASSRQTREVSYEQYF
-	-	TRBV20-1	TRBJ2-5	13	TGCAGTGCTGACCACAGGGCCCAAGAGACCCAGTACTTC	CSADHRAQETQYF
-	-	TRBV29-1	TRBJ1-1	14	TGCAGCGTCCCTGAGGGGAGGGAGAACACTGAAGCTTTCTTT	CSVPEGRENTEAFF
once	TRBD2	TRBV20-1	TRBJ2-3	17	TGCAGTGCTGGGAAGCGGGAGGTATTCCCTAGCACAGATACGCAGTATTTT	CSAGKREVFPSTDTQYF
-	-	TRBV20-1	TRBJ2-1	13	TGCAGTGCTAGAAAGAGCTCCTACAATGAGCAGTTCTTC	CSARKSSYNEQFF
-	-	TRBV28	TRBJ2-1	11	TGTGCCAGCAGTTTTCCTGATGAGCAGTTCTTC	CASSFPDEQFF
few	-	TRBV7-9	TRBJ1-1	12	TGTGCCAGCAGCCTTGGAGGGTCAGAAGCTTTCTTT	CASSLGGSEAFF
-	-	TRBV28	TRBJ2-7	14	TGTGCCAGCAGCTCCGGGCCCTACTCCTACGAGCAGTACTTC	CASSSGPYSYEQYF
-	-	TRBV6-2/TRBV6-3	TRBJ2-1	17	TGTGCCAGCAGTTACGGGAAACCTTGGGGCTCCTACAATGAGCAGTTCTTC	CASSYGKPWGSYNEQFF
-	-	TRBV7-9	TRBJ2-3	15	TGTGCCAGCAGCGCCGTCGGTAGGGGCACAGATACGCAGTATTTT	CASSAVGRGTDTQYF
-	TRBD1	TRBV4-3	TRBJ1-2	17	TGCGCCAGCAGCCAAGGTTCCTGGACAGGGTCGGACTATGGCTACACCTTC	CASSQGSWTGSDYGYTF
-	-	TRBV6-6	TRBJ1-1	16	TGTGCCAGCAGTTGGGGAGGGCCAAGCGTATGGACTGAAGCTTTCTTT	CASSWGGPSVWTEAFF
-	-	TRBV12-3/TRBV12-4	TRBJ2-3	15	TGTGCCAGCAGTTTGACAGGGTACGGGGGAGATACGCAGTATTTT	CASSLTGYGGDTQYF
-	-	TRBV3-1	TRBJ2-1	17	TGTGCCAGCAGCCAAGATCCCTTAATTGTGGGCTACAATGAGCAGTTCTTC	CASSQDPLIVGYNEQFF